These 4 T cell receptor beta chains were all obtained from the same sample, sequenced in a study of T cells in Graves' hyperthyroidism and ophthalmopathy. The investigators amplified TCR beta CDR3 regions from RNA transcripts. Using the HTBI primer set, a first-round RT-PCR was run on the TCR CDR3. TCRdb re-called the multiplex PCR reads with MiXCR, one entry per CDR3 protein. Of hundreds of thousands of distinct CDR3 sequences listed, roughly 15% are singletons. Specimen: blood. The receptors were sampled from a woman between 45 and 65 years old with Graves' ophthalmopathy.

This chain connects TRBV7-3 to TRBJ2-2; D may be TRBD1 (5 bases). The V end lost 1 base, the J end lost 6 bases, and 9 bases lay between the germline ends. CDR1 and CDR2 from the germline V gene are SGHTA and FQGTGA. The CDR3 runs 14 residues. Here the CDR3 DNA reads TGTGCCAGCAGCTTAATTTTAGGGGCCGGGGAGCTGTTTTTT. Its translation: CASSLILGAGELFF.

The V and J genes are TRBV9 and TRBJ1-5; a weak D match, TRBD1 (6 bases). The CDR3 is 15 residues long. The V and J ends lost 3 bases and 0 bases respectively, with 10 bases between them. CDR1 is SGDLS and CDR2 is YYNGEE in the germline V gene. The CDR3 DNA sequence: TGTGCCAGCAGCGCAGGGGCGAATAGCAATCAGCCCCAGCATTTT. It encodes CASSAGANSNQPQHF.

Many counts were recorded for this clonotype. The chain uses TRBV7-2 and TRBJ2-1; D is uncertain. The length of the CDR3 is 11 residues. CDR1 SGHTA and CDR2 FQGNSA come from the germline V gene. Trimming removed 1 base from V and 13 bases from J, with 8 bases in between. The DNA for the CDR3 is TGTGCCAGCAGCTTAGTGGCGGCTCAGTTCTTC. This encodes CASSLVAAQFF.

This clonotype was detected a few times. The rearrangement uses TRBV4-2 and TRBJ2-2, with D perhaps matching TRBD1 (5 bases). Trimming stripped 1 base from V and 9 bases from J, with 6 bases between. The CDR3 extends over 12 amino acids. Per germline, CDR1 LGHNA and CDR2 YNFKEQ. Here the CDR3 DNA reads TGTGCCAGCAGCCAAGGGGGCCGGGAGCTGTTTTTT. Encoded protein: CASSQGGRELFF.